One sample yielded the 3 T cell receptor beta chains listed below, sequenced in a study of STAT5B mutations in CD4+ large granular lymphocyte leukemia. Method: immunoSEQ multiplex PCR; TCRdb's copy keeps in-frame clones and lacks some. The sample carries roughly 25,000 clones, about 70% recorded once. Specimen: CD4+ T cells from blood buffy coats. These TCRs come from a human donor in good health.

This clone showed up just a few times. The rearrangement links TRBV4-1 to TRBJ2-6, with 8 bases that match TRBD1. The CDR3 is 18 amino acids. Germline CDR1 and CDR2: MGHRA and YSYEKL. V dropped 2 bases and J dropped 0; count of bases not matched to a gene: 6. This chain's CDR3 is CASSQQGAALSGANVLTF. The DNA for the CDR3 is TGCGCCAGCAGCCAACAGGGGGCCGCCCTCTCTGGGGCCAACGTCCTGACTTTC.

To note about this clone: The final CDR3 position lacks the conserved phenylalanine or tryptophan, pointing to a likely read error. This sequence joins TRBV27 and TRBJ2-4; no clear D gene. V was cut by 6 bases and J by 0 bases, with 6 bases left in between. The CDR3 runs to 13 residues. Germline V lookup: CDR1 MNHEY, CDR2 SMNVEV (reference sequence). Here the CDR3 DNA reads TGTGCCAGCAGCAGTTTAGCCAAAAACATTCAGTACCTC. Its translation: CASSSLAKNIQYL.

The chain combines TRBV5-1 with TRBJ2-5, with 8 bases fitting TRBD1. The V and J ends lost 1 base and 4 bases, in that order; junction bases with no gene match: 9. This CDR3 is built from 16 residues. In germline, CDR1 is SGHRS, CDR2 YFSETQ. The CDR3 sequence: CASSLTPMDRAETQYF. In DNA, the CDR3 is TGCGCCAGCAGCTTGACCCCGATGGACAGGGCAGAGACCCAGTACTTC. Together with reference TRBV5-1 and TRBJ2-5, the CDR3 gives the full variable domain: KAGVTQTPRYLIKTRGQQVTLSCSPISGHRSVSWYQQTPGQGLQFLFEYFSETQRNKGNFPGRFSGRQFSNSRSEMNVSTLELGDSALYLCASSLTPMDRAETQYFGPGTRLLVL.